The following is a T cell receptor (beta chain) sequence with its context. The table came from immunoSEQ multiplex PCR; TCRdb's copy has only in-frame clones and leaves some out. The sample contains about 4,900 clones, approximately 62% of which appear only once. This sample is part of a study of PD-1 blockade in classical Hodgkin lymphoma. Time point: cycle 4 day 1 (C4D1), after less than 7 weeks of nivolumab. Each patient relapsed following autologous stem cell transplantation, and prior brentuximab vedotin exposure differed. From thawed PBMCs, magnetic negative selection was used to isolate the CD8+ T cells. The input for sequencing was CD8+ T cells from blood, taken before the fourth cycle of nivolumab. This receptor was identified in a human donor with classical Hodgkin lymphoma.

The DNA of the CDR3 is TGTGCCAGCAAGCCCGTGTGGAGCGGGCCAACCTACGAGCAGTACTTC. Translation: CASKPVWSGPTYEQYF. The genes are TRBV28 and TRBJ2-7, with D perhaps matching TRBD2 (6 bases). This CDR3 is 16 amino acids long. From germline, CDR1 is MDHEN and CDR2 SYDVKM. The V end was cut by 7 bases, the J end by 2 bases, with 21 bases between. The full variable domain, its missing parts supplied by reference TRBV28 and TRBJ2-7, is DVKVTQSSRYLVKRTGEKVFLECVQDMDHENMFWYRQDPGLGLRLIYFSYDVKMKEKGDIPEGYSVSREKKERFSLILESASTNQTSMYLCASKPVWSGPTYEQYFGPGTRLTVT.